This TCR beta chain was observed in a study of blood T cell repertoires in COVID-19. Looking at the study overall: T cells, B-cell-depleted T cells, or PBMCs provided the cDNA or gDNA that served as material.

Assay: immunoSEQ multiplex PCR; the TCRdb copy retains only in-frame clones and omits some. The repertoire holds approximately 270,000 clones, with approximately 90% as singletons. Cohort allocation depended upon clinical history that participants reported. J was trimmed by 2 bases and V by 6 bases; bases with no gene match: 7. Germline CDR1 SQVTM, CDR2 ANQGSEA. CDR3 length equals 14 residues. The rearrangement links TRBV29-1 to TRBJ2-5; 9 nucleotides agree with TRBD2. Sequenced: PBMCs or T cells enriched from blood (not recorded which). The receptor was derived from a woman under 40 with acute COVID-19. CDR3 protein: CSVSSGSGQETQYF. For the CDR3, the DNA is TGCAGCGTGAGTAGCGGGAGCGGTCAAGAGACCCAGTACTTC.